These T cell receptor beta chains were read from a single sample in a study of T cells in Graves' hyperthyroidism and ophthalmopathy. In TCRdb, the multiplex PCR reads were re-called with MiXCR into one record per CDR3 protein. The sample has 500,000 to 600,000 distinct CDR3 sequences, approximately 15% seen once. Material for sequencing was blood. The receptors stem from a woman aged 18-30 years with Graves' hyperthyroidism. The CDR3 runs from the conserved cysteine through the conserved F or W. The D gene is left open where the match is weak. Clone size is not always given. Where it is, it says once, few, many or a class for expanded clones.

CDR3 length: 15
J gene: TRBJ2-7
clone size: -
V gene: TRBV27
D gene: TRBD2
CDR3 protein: CASRPTTSGKYEQYF
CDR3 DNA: TGTGCCAGCAGGCCGACCACTAGCGGGAAGTACGAGCAGTACTTC

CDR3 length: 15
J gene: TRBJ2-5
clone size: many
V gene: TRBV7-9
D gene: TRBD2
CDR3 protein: CASSLRGEGTETQYF
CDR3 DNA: TGTGCCAGCAGCTTACGGGGGGAAGGGACAGAGACCCAGTACTTC

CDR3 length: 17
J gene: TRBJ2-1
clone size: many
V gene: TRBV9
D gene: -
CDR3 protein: CASSDGRKATSYNEQFF
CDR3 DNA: TGTGCCAGCAGCGATGGCCGGAAAGCGACCTCCTACAATGAGCAGTTCTTC

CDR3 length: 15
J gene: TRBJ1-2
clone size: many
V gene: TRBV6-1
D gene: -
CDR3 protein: CASSYSPARGDGYTF
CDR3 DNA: TGTGCCAGCAGTTATTCCCCGGCCAGGGGTGATGGCTACACCTTC

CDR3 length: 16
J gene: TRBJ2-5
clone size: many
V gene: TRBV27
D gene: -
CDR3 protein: CASSSLLGGDGETQYF
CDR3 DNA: TGTGCCAGCAGTTCCCTTTTGGGGGGTGACGGGGAGACCCAGTACTTC

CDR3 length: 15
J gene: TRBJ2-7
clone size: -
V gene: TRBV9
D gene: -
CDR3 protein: CASSVAPGFSYEQYF
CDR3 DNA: TGTGCCAGCAGCGTAGCTCCGGGGTTCTCCTACGAGCAGTACTTC

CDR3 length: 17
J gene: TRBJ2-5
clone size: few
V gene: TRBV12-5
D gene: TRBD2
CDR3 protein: CASGLVQSSGEQETQYF
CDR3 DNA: TGTGCTAGTGGTTTGGTACAGTCTAGCGGGGAACAAGAGACCCAGTACTTC

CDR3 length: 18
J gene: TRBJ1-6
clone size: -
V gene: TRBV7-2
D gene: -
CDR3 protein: CASSPSPSGQGRNSPLHF
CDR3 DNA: TGTGCCAGCAGCCCATCCCCCTCCGGGCAGGGGCGCAATTCACCCCTCCACTTT

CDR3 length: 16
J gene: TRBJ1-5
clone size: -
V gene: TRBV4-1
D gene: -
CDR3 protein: CASSQVSGPSNQPQHF
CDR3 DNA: TGCGCCAGCAGCCAAGTTTCGGGGCCTAGCAATCAGCCCCAGCATTTT

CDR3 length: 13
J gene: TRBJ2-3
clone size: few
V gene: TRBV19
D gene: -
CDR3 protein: CASSGGAADTQYF
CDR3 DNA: TGTGCCAGTAGTGGGGGCGCGGCAGATACGCAGTATTTT

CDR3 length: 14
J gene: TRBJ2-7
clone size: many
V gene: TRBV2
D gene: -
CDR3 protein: CASSRGGESYEQYF
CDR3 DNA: TGTGCCAGCAGTCGAGGGGGTGAATCCTACGAGCAGTACTTC

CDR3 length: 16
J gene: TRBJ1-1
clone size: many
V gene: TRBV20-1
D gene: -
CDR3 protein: CSARDVFGGPNTEAFF
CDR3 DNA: TGCAGTGCTAGAGATGTTTTCGGGGGCCCGAACACTGAAGCTTTCTTT

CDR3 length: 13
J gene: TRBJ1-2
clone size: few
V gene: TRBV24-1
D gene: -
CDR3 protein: CATSEQGKDGYTF
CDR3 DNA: TGTGCCACCAGTGAGCAGGGGAAGGATGGCTACACCTTC

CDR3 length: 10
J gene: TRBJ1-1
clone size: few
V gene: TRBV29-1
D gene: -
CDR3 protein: CSVLAGEAFF
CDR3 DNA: TGCAGCGTGCTCGCGGGTGAAGCTTTCTTT

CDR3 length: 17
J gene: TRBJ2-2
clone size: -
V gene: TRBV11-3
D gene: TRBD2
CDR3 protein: CASSLGEAGEGDRELFF
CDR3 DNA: TGTGCCAGCAGCCTCGGGGAAGCGGGAGAAGGGGACCGGGAGCTGTTTTTT

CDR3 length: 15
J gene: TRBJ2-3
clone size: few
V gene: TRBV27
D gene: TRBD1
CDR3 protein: CASSSGQLRADTQYF
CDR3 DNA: TGTGCCAGCAGTTCGGGACAGCTAAGAGCAGATACGCAGTATTTT

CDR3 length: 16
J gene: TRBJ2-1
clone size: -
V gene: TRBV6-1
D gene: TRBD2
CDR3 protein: CASRRTSGYSYNEQFF
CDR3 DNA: TGTGCCAGCAGGCGGACTAGCGGCTACTCCTACAATGAGCAGTTCTTC